Listed here are 17 T cell receptor beta chains from one sample, sequenced in a study of shared clonotypes between healthy human individuals. The data were produced by immunoSEQ multiplex PCR, yet TCRdb's version contains in-frame clones alone and is incomplete. This table has approximately 1,000,000 clones, 70% to 85% appearing once. Sequencing input: memory CD4+ T cells from PBMCs. The subset: CD45RA-negative fraction. The receptors here all came from a man younger than 30 in good health. Some clones in this sample may be carry-over from other donors' samples.

The chain employs TRBV5-8 and TRBJ1-1, with D unclear. V gave up 0 bases and J gave up 3 bases, with 9 bases separating them. The CDR3 loop spans 14 amino acids. CDR1 and CDR2 (germline): SGHTS, YDEGEE. In DNA form, the CDR3 reads TGTGCCAGCAGCTTGGGGCGGCTGGACACTGAAGCTTTCTTT. It translates to CASSLGRLDTEAFF.

The table lists this clone with many counts. The chain carries TRBV4-3 and TRBJ2-1; the match to TRBD2 covers 7 bases. CDR1 and CDR2 (germline): LGHNA, YSLEER. J lost 7 bases, V lost 4 bases, and 10 bases had no gene match. CDR3 size: 15 residues. CDR3 nucleotides: TGCGCCAGCAGCCGGCAGGTGCAGGGAGGGAATGAGCAGTTCTTC. Amino acid sequence: CASSRQVQGGNEQFF.

In its sample, this clone was seen once. This same CDR3 is encoded by further DNA sequences in the sample. The V and J genes are TRBV6-5 and TRBJ2-5; either TRBD1 or TRBD2 may fit D (5 bases each). The ends were cut back, 6 bases at V and 1 base at J, with 9 bases in the middle. CDR1 is MNHEY and CDR2 is SVGAGI in the germline V gene. The CDR3 spans 13 residues. The CDR3 loop is CASSRDRQETQYF. The DNA of the CDR3 is TGTGCCAGCAGCCGGGACCGCCAAGAGACCCAGTACTTC.

The chain combines TRBV5-1 with TRBJ1-2; perhaps TRBD1 as D (6 bases). Germline CDR1 reads SGHRS; CDR2 reads YFSETQ. V lost 6 bases and J lost 2, with 17 bases in between. The CDR3 runs to 15 residues. In nucleotides, the CDR3 is TGCGCCAGCAAACCACGTTTAACAGGGAACTATGGCTACACCTTC. It is translated as CASKPRLTGNYGYTF.

As concerns this clone: This sample includes further DNA sequences coding for the same CDR3. The J gene is TRBJ2-7, the V gene TRBV20-1; D may be TRBD1 (6 bases). CDR1 and CDR2 (germline): DFQATT, SNEGSKA (reference sequence). V was trimmed by 6 bases and J by 2 bases, leaving 8 bases between them. The CDR3 contains 11 residues. CDR3 in DNA: TGCAGTGCGCGGACAGCCTACGAGCAGTACTTC. Translation gives CSARTAYEQYF.

The chain combines TRBV29-1 with TRBJ2-3; tentative D call: TRBD1 (7 bases). In germline, CDR1 is SQVTM, CDR2 ANQGSEA. Trimming removed 6 bases from V and 3 bases from J, with 16 bases in between. CDR3 length: 14 residues. The CDR3 region is CSVRRGRGTDTQYF. The CDR3 DNA sequence: TGCAGCGTGAGGAGGGGGCGCGGGACAGATACGCAGTATTTT.

This chain links TRBV5-4 with TRBJ2-3, with 11 bases matching TRBD2. The trim removed 4 bases at V and 5 bases at J, leaving 6 bases unmatched. This CDR3 is 15 amino acids long. The germline V gene encodes CDR1 SGHNT and CDR2 YYREEE (reference sequence). This CDR3 is CASSPGGTSGDTQYF. The CDR3 DNA reads TGTGCCAGCAGCCCGGGCGGGACTAGCGGAGATACGCAGTATTTT.

V usage is TRBV5-1 and J usage is TRBJ2-5, with unresolved D. Germline V gene data show CDR1 as SGHRS and CDR2 as YFSETQ. Trimming pared 0 bases from V and 10 bases from J, leaving 13 bases between. The CDR3 sequence is 13 residues long. CDR3 in amino acids: CASSLDPELDQYF. The CDR3, as DNA: TGCGCCAGCAGCTTGGACCCCGAATTGGACCAGTACTTC.

The CDR3 loop is CASSSRLAGDLSYEQYF. CDR3 DNA sequence: TGTGCCAGCAGCTCCCGACTAGCGGGAGATTTATCCTACGAGCAGTACTTC. The chain recombines TRBV5-4 with TRBJ2-7, with TRBD2 identical over 12 bases. V lost 3 bases, J lost 1 base, and 8 bases stayed unmatched. Per germline, CDR1 SGHNT and CDR2 YYREEE (reference sequence). The CDR3 sequence is 17 residues long.

This clone was seen a single time. The genes are TRBV7-3 and TRBJ2-5; D uncertain. Looked up from germline, CDR1 is SGHTA and CDR2 is FQGTGA. Trimming removed 1 base at V and 5 bases at J, with 8 bases between. The CDR3 spans 13 residues. The CDR3 bases are TGTGCCAGCAGCTTAAGTTCCGGGGAGACCCAGTACTTC. This translates into CASSLSSGETQYF.

This clone was recorded only once. One junction end disagrees with the germline gene, perhaps due to a read error. This chain links TRBV18 with TRBJ2-3; a weak D match, TRBD2 (5 bases). The CDR3 is 16 amino acids. Germline-derived CDR1 and CDR2 are KGHSH and LQKENI. CDR3 in amino acids: CASSSLPGIGTDTQYF. CDR3 DNA sequence: TGTGCCAGCTCATCACTTCCGGGGATCGGCACGGATACGCAGTATTTT.

The chain links TRBV28 to TRBJ1-2, with D unresolved. Germline CDR1 MDHEN, CDR2 SYDVKM. V lost 5 bases and J lost 4, with 17 bases in between. This CDR3 is built from 15 residues. The CDR3 DNA is TGTGCCAGCAGTCCGTCTAACGGGCGGGGCTATGGCTACACCTTC. Its translation: CASSPSNGRGYGYTF.

This clone occurred once. The chain couples TRBV4-3 to TRBJ1-1; D ambiguous. The CDR3 loop spans 13 amino acids. Trimming pared 2 bases from V and 1 base from J, leaving 5 bases between. Germline V gene sequence: CDR1 LGHNA, CDR2 YSLEER. In DNA, the CDR3 is TGCGCCAGCAGCCAACAGAGGAACACTGAAGCTTTCTTT. It translates to CASSQQRNTEAFF.

Details on this clone: The conserved final phenylalanine or tryptophan is absent from the CDR3, which likely points to a read error. It is unclear where the CDR3 begins or ends on the DNA, so no DNA is shown, and the CDR3 is as TCRdb lists it. J is TRBJ2-6 and V is TRBV10-1; the DNA was not used to check the table's D call, TRBD2. Germline CDR1 is WNHNN and CDR2 is SYGVQD (reference sequence). From its first to its last residue, the CDR3 has 11 amino acids. This CDR3 is CASSEFRTVTL.

Comment on this clone: The same CDR3 also results from other DNA sequences found in this sample. The genes are TRBV29-1 and TRBJ1-1, with a tentative D call TRBD1 (5 bases). V shed 7 bases and J shed 0 bases, with 18 bases lying between them. Germline V gene lookup returns CDR1 SQVTM and CDR2 ANQGSEA. This CDR3 comprises 15 residues. The CDR3 sequence: CSAGAGWGMNTEAFF. CDR3 nucleotides: TGCAGCGCTGGGGCGGGTTGGGGAATGAACACTGAAGCTTTCTTT.

In DNA, the CDR3 is TGTGCCACCACCCGAGGGGGGGCCAACGTCCTGACTTTC. Translated: CATTRGGANVLTF. The chain carries TRBV15 and TRBJ2-6; a possible D gene is TRBD2 (5 bases). V was cut by 7 bases and J by 4 bases, with 8 bases left in between. The CDR3 runs 13 residues. Germline V CDR1 and CDR2: LNHNV, YYDKDF (reference sequence).

The chain links TRBV7-8 to TRBJ1-2, with 9 bases matching TRBD1. With 5 bases clipped from V and 4 bases from J, the junction kept 8 bases outside the gene matches. Germline V gives CDR1 SGHVS, CDR2 FQNEAQ. This CDR3 has 15 amino acids. The CDR3 loop reads CASSQGTGSAYGYTF. CDR3 nucleotides: TGTGCCAGCAGCCAGGGGACAGGGAGTGCCTATGGCTACACCTTC.